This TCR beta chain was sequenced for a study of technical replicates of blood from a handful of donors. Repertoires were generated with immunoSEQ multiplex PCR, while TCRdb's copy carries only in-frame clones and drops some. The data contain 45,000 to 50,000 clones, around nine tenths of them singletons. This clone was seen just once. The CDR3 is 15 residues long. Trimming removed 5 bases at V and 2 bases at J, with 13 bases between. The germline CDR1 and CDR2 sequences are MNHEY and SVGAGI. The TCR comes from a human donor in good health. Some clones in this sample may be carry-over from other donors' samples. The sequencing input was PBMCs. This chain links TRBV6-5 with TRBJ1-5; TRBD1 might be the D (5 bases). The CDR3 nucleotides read TGTGCCAGCAGTCCCTCCTGGGGCGGCAATCAGCCCCAGCATTTT. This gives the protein CASSPSWGGNQPQHF.